This TCR beta chain is from a study of monozygotic twins with inflammatory bowel disease. Regarding the study as a whole: Varying immunosuppressive regimens may have increased patient repertoire variability.

To note about this clonotype: What it recognizes is unknown.

Per TCR library, 3500 ng of total RNA was used. UMIs that had a 6-nucleotide sample barcode were put in using template switching. TCRalpha along with TCRbeta cDNA was subjected to two nested PCRs lasting 16 and 9 cycles. TCRdb reprocessed the 5' RACE reads, keeping one entry per CDR3 protein, no DNA. Its listing shows 200,000 to 250,000 distinct CDR3 sequences. The CDR3 loop spans 14 amino acids. CDR1 is WSHSY and CDR2 is SAAADI in the germline V gene. This sequence joins TRBV10-2 and TRBJ2-1; TCRdb's assignment of TRBD1 cannot be checked, as there is no DNA. This clonotype was obtained from a human donor with ulcerative colitis or Crohn's disease, or a healthy co-twin of an affected twin (not recorded which). Sequenced sample: blood. CDR3 sequence: CASSESKGYNEQFF.